The 21 T cell receptor beta chains below come from one sample, sequenced in a study of blood T cells in healthy people across ages. A second roughly 6 to 11 cycle PCR used barcoded and J-beta primers. TCRdb called the 5' RACE reads again in MiXCR, with one record for every CDR3 protein. This sample has about 900,000 distinct CDR3 sequences, with 60% to 80% found just once. The specimen sequenced was blood. These receptors all stem from a man under 40 in good health.

V is TRBV7-9 and J is TRBJ2-7; 7 bases line up with TRBD2. V gave up 5 bases and J gave up 3 bases; unmatched junction bases: 16. Germline V gene sequence: CDR1 SEHNR, CDR2 FQNEAQ (reference sequence). CDR3 length: 17 amino acids. The CDR3: CASSPAVDGRGNYEQYF. CDR3 bases: TGTGCCAGCAGCCCCGCAGTGGATGGGCGGGGGAACTACGAGCAGTACTTC.

The rearrangement uses TRBV6-6 and TRBJ1-5, with 7 bases lining up with TRBD1. Trimming cost V 7 bases and J 6 bases; bases outside gene matches: 9. The CDR3 consists of 14 residues. Germline values: CDR1 MNHNY, CDR2 SVGAGI (reference sequence). The CDR3 spells CASTQTGEGQPQHF. Written as DNA, the CDR3 is TGTGCCAGCACACAAACAGGGGAGGGTCAGCCCCAGCATTTT.

The V call is TRBV6-2 or TRBV6-3, the J call TRBJ1-4; D is undetermined. Germline V lookup: CDR1 MNHEY, CDR2 SVGEGT. The length of the CDR3 is 13 residues. The V and J ends lost 7 bases and 8 bases respectively, with 14 bases between them. CDR3 in amino acids: CASMVRGNEKLFF. The CDR3 bases are TGTGCCAGCATGGTCCGGGGAAACGAAAAACTGTTTTTT.

The J gene is TRBJ1-6, the V gene TRBV6-1; D not resolved. CDR1 and CDR2 (germline): MNHNS, SASEGT. CDR3 length: 17 amino acids. Trimming left V 6 bases short and J 10 bases short, with 25 bases between. The CDR3 coding sequence is TGTGCCAGCAGCTTGGGTCTCCCGGCGCTAGTGGGATCACCCCTCCACTTT. Amino acid sequence: CASSLGLPALVGSPLHF.

The chain uses TRBV6-2 or TRBV6-3 and TRBJ2-1; the match to TRBD2 covers 8 bases. Trimming cost V 4 bases and J 7 bases; bases outside gene matches: 3. Germline CDR1 MNHEY, CDR2 SVGEGT. The CDR3 extends over 13 amino acids. CDR3 bases: TGTGCCAGCAGTTCGGGGGGGCCAAATGAGCAGTTCTTC. It translates to CASSSGGPNEQFF.

The chain recombines TRBV14 with TRBJ2-1; weak D call: TRBD1 (5 bases). The CDR3 is made up of 15 amino acids. Germline-derived CDR1 and CDR2 are SGHDN and FVKESK. V gave up 0 bases and J gave up 4 bases, with 10 bases separating them. The DNA of the CDR3 is TGTGCCAGCAGCCAAGAGAGACAGACATACAATGAGCAGTTCTTC. Its translation is CASSQERQTYNEQFF.

This chain connects TRBV20-1 to TRBJ1-2; no clear D. The V and J ends lost 0 bases and 3 bases respectively, with 11 bases between them. Germline values: CDR1 DFQATT, CDR2 SNEGSKA (reference sequence). This CDR3 spans 14 amino acids. CDR3: CSARDLHGYYGYTF. The CDR3 bases are TGCAGTGCTAGAGACCTACACGGCTACTATGGCTACACCTTC.

Note on this clonotype: Its ends do not fully match the called genes, so a read error is possible. The chain joins TRBV4-3 to TRBJ2-1; D call uncertain. The germline CDR1 and CDR2 sequences are LGHNA and YSLEER. There are 15 residues in the CDR3. The CDR3 coding sequence is TGCGCAAGCAGCCAAGAAGTGGGGTCCTACAATGAGCAGTTCTTC. Protein: CASSQEVGSYNEQFF.

The chain has TRBV28 and TRBJ2-1; TRBD1 matches 8 bases. Unmatched junction bases numbered 13, after V lost 2 bases and J lost 10 bases. Germline V gene sequence: CDR1 MDHEN, CDR2 SYDVKM. The CDR3 runs to 16 residues. As DNA, the CDR3 is TGTGCCAGCAGTTTAGGCCCAGGACAGGGCGGCGGGGAGCAGTTCTTC. It is translated as CASSLGPGQGGGEQFF.

CDR3 in DNA: TGCAGCGCTGGTGGACAAGGAATATTGGACTATGGCTACACCTTC. This sequence encodes CSAGGQGILDYGYTF. The chain carries TRBV29-1 and TRBJ1-2, with D possibly matching TRBD1 (5 bases). V lost 7 bases, J lost 3 bases, and 21 bases lay in between. This CDR3 comprises 15 residues. Per germline, CDR1 SQVTM and CDR2 ANQGSEA.

This clonotype was found once. The chain has TRBV7-2 and TRBJ2-5; 8 positions match TRBD2. From germline, CDR1 is SGHTA and CDR2 FQGNSA. The CDR3 covers 17 residues. The trim removed 5 bases at V and 0 bases at J, leaving 11 bases unmatched. The chain's CDR3 is CASSRPSGGLYQETQYF. CDR3 nucleotides: TGTGCCAGCAGCCGCCCAAGCGGGGGTTTGTACCAAGAGACCCAGTACTTC.

The chain employs TRBV2 and TRBJ2-1; a possible D gene is TRBD1 (5 bases). V lost 3 bases to trimming and J lost 1 base, with 7 bases between them. Germline lookup yields CDR1 SNHLY and CDR2 FYNNEI. The CDR3 has 14 residues. CDR3 nucleotide sequence: TGTGCCAGCAGTGACAGGGTTTCCTACAATGAGCAGTTCTTC. Amino acid sequence: CASSDRVSYNEQFF.

The rearrangement uses TRBV12-3 or TRBV12-4 and TRBJ2-3; the D gene could be TRBD1 or TRBD2 (5 bases each). The CDR3 totals 11 residues. V lost 5 bases, J lost 7 bases, and 7 bases lay in between. CDR3 region: CASSGGYTQYF. The CDR3 nucleotides are TGTGCCAGCAGTGGGGGTTATACGCAGTATTTT.

This clonotype has a single count. The chain joins TRBV25-1 to TRBJ2-1; 12 nucleotides align to TRBD2. CDR3 length: 15 residues. The V segment lost 9 bases and the J segment 6 bases; nucleotides outside the gene matches: 9. Germline V gives CDR1 MGHDK, CDR2 SYGVNS. CDR3 sequence: CASFDGLAGRNEQFF. CDR3 in DNA: TGTGCCAGTTTCGATGGACTAGCGGGGCGCAATGAGCAGTTCTTC.

As for this clonotype: An end of the junction differs from the germline gene, which may be a read error. The chain links TRBV6-2 or TRBV6-3 to TRBJ2-1, with a possible D match to TRBD1 (6 bases). The germline V gene encodes CDR1 MNHEY and CDR2 SVGEGT. This CDR3 spans 13 amino acids. CDR3 coding DNA: TGTGCCGGCAGCGTCTGGACGGACAGTGAGCAGTTCTTC. Amino acid sequence: CAGSVWTDSEQFF.

This clonotype was found a few times. This chain uses TRBV7-6 with TRBJ2-4, with D possibly TRBD1 on 7 matching bases. The J call may be faulty, since TRBJ2-7 better matches the DNA end. Per the germline V gene, CDR1 is SGHVS and CDR2 is FNYEAQ. CDR3 size: 15 residues. CDR3 loop: CASSLARDRDYEQYF. The CDR3 coding sequence is TGTGCCAGCAGCTTAGCGCGGGACAGAGATTACGAGCAGTACTTC.

This chain links TRBV9 with TRBJ1-5; D is perhaps TRBD1 (5 bases). The CDR3 covers 14 residues. CDR1 SGDLS and CDR2 YYNGEE come from the germline V gene. V was cut by 4 bases and J by 5 bases, with 13 bases left in between. The CDR3 DNA sequence: TGTGCCAGCAGCCTCTGGGACGGTGATCAGCCCCAGCATTTT. Its translation is CASSLWDGDQPQHF.

This sequence joins TRBV12-5 and TRBJ1-2, with 9 bases lining up with TRBD1. J lost 6 bases, V lost 6 bases, and 8 bases had no gene match. The CDR3 extends over 14 amino acids. CDR1 and CDR2 (germline): LGHNT, FRNRAP. The chain's CDR3 is CASGQDRGGDGYTF. CDR3 nucleotides: TGTGCTAGTGGCCAAGACAGGGGGGGCGATGGCTACACCTTC.

V and J are TRBV6-2 or TRBV6-3 and TRBJ2-5; D might be TRBD2 (5 bases). The V end lost 7 bases, the J end lost 4 bases, and 16 bases lay between the germline ends. The CDR3 has 14 residues. Germline V CDR1 and CDR2: MNHEY, SVGEGT. The CDR3 nucleotides are TGTGCCAGCACCCAAACAACTAGTCGAGAGACCCAGTACTTC. The encoded protein is CASTQTTSRETQYF.

There are a few counts of this clonotype. V usage is TRBV7-2 and J usage is TRBJ2-7; D is uncertain. With the DNA end fitting TRBJ2-5 better, the J assignment may be wrong. The CDR3 runs 15 residues. Germline V lookup: CDR1 SGHTA, CDR2 FQGNSA. In DNA form, the CDR3 reads TGTGCCAGCAGCTTAGCGTACAGACAAGGGGAGACCCAGTACTTC. It translates to CASSLAYRQGETQYF.

This clonotype was observed a few times. The V gene is TRBV28, the J gene TRBJ2-4; 8 nucleotides line up with TRBD1. Germline lookup yields CDR1 MDHEN and CDR2 SYDVKM. V gave up 6 bases and J gave up 8 bases; unmatched junction bases: 6. This CDR3 region has 13 residues. As DNA, the CDR3 is TGTGCCAGCAGCACGACAGGGGACTACATTCAGTACTTC. Encoded protein: CASSTTGDYIQYF. Complete variable domain (other parts from reference TRBV28 and TRBJ2-4): DVKVTQSSRYLVKRTGEKVFLECVQDMDHENMFWYRQDPGLGLRLIYFSYDVKMKEKGDIPEGYSVSREKKERFSLILESASTNQTSMYLCASSTTGDYIQYFGAGTRLSVL.